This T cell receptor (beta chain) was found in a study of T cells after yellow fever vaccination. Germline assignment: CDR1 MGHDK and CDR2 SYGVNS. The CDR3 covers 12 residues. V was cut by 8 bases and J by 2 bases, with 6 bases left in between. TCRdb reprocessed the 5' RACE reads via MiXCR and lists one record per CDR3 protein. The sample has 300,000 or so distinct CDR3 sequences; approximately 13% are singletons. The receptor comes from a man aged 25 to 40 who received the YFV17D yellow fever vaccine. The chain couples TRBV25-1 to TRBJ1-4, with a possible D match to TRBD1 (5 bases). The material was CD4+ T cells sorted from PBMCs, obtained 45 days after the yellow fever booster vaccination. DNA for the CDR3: TGTGCCAGCCGACAGACTAATGAAAAACTGTTTTTT. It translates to CASRQTNEKLFF.